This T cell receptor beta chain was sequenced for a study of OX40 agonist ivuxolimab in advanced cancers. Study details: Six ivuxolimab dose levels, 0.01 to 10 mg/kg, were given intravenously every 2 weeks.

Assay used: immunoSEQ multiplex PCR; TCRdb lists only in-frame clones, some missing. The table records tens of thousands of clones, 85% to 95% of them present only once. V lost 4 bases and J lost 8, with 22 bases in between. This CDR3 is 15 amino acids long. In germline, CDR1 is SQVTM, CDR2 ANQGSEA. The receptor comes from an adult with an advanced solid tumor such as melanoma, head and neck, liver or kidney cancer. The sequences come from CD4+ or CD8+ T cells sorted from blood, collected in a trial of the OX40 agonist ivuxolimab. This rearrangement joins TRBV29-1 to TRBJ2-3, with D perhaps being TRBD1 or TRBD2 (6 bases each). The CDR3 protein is CSVAVGGQPKGTQYF. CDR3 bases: TGCAGCGTTGCGGTCGGGGGCCAACCCAAGGGTACGCAGTATTTT.